Included here is one T cell receptor beta chain sequence, with context. Method: immunoSEQ multiplex PCR; TCRdb's copy keeps in-frame clones and lacks some. The repertoire holds about 83,000 clones, with roughly nine tenths as singletons. The data were obtained in a study of technical replicates of blood from a handful of donors. The clonotype was recovered from a human donor in good health. The sequencing input was T cells isolated from PBMCs.

The CDR3 protein is CASSGIAGENEQYF. Written as DNA, the CDR3 is TGCGCCAGCAGCGGAATAGCGGGAGAAAACGAGCAGTACTTC. The V gene is TRBV5-1, the J gene TRBJ2-7, with 9 positions matching TRBD2. CDR1 SGHRS and CDR2 YFSETQ come from the germline V gene. The ends lost 4 bases at V and 5 bases at J; junction bases unmatched: 7. This CDR3 spans 14 amino acids.